The 21 T cell receptor beta chains reported below all come from one sample, sequenced in a study of beta chain features in type 1 diabetes. Whole-study results and caveats: TCRB CDR3s from Type 1 diabetes patients were moderately but significantly shorter in all four CD4+ subsets.

What these receptors recognize is not known. The study reverse transcribed the entire isolated RNA, so it sequenced expressed TCRB transcripts. Clones were read by immunoSEQ multiplex PCR, and TCRdb kept only the in-frame ones, dropping some. The sample lists about 650,000 clones; under 15% were seen once. The sample comprised naive CD4+ T cells from blood. The receptors derive from a man between 25 and 39 years old with type 1 diabetes.

This clone was seen only a few times. The chain is built from TRBV20-1 and TRBJ1-2; tentative D call: TRBD1 (6 bases). Germline V gene lookup returns CDR1 DFQATT and CDR2 SNEGSKA (reference sequence). The V and J ends lost 6 bases and 5 bases respectively, with 10 bases between them. The CDR3 extends over 11 amino acids. The CDR3: CSAPGEYGYTF. In nucleotides, the CDR3 is TGCAGTGCCCCAGGGGAGTATGGCTACACCTTC.

This clone turned up a few times. The V call is TRBV7-2, the J call TRBJ2-5; D is perhaps TRBD2 (6 bases). The germline V and J ends were trimmed by 4 bases and 1 base, with 13 bases remaining between them. The CDR3 spans 15 residues. CDR1 is SGHTA, CDR2 FQGNSA, per germline. In nucleotides, the CDR3 is TGTGCCAGCAGCTCGGGACTTAGCGGCCAAGAGACCCAGTACTTC. Protein: CASSSGLSGQETQYF.

This clone came up once. This chain links TRBV5-4 with TRBJ2-5, with D uncertain. Per the germline V gene, CDR1 is SGHNT and CDR2 is YYREEE (reference sequence). The V and J ends lost 4 bases and 4 bases respectively, with 11 bases between them. The CDR3 is made up of 13 amino acids. This chain's CDR3 is CASSPRPGETQYF. The CDR3 DNA follows: TGTGCCAGCAGCCCGAGGCCCGGAGAGACCCAGTACTTC.

This clone has only a few counts. This sample includes further DNA sequences coding for the same CDR3. The chain recombines TRBV29-1 with TRBJ1-1, with D tentatively TRBD1 (5 bases). Germline loops: CDR1 SQVTM, CDR2 ANQGSEA. Trimming left V 6 bases short and J 0 bases short, with 11 bases between. This CDR3 comprises 13 residues. The CDR3: CSVDTGLNTEAFF. The CDR3 bases are TGCAGCGTCGACACAGGATTGAACACTGAAGCTTTCTTT.

This chain connects TRBV29-1 to TRBJ2-4, with 8 bases identical to TRBD2. The CDR3 spans 16 residues. The V segment lost 0 bases and the J segment 0 bases; nucleotides outside the gene matches: 4. Germline CDR1 reads SQVTM; CDR2 reads ANQGSEA. CDR3 residues: CSVEDLRGGAKNIQYF. For the CDR3, the DNA is TGCAGCGTTGAAGATCTTCGGGGGGGAGCCAAAAACATTCAGTACTTC. Together with reference TRBV29-1 and TRBJ2-4, the CDR3 gives the full variable domain: SAVISQKPSRDICQRGTSLTIQCQVDSQVTMMFWYRQQPGQSLTLIATANQGSEATYESGFVIDKFPISRPNLTFSTLTVSNMSPEDSSIYLCSVEDLRGGAKNIQYFGAGTRLSVL.

There are a few counts of this clone. The genes are TRBV5-1 and TRBJ1-2; D is uncertain. The length of the CDR3 is 13 residues. The V end was cut by 2 bases, the J end by 7 bases, with 12 bases between. The germline V gene encodes CDR1 SGHRS and CDR2 YFSETQ. The CDR3 protein is CASSFQGEGGYTF. The CDR3 coding sequence is TGCGCCAGCAGCTTCCAAGGAGAGGGTGGCTACACCTTC.

This clone was counted between two and nine times. The V call is TRBV4-3, the J call TRBJ2-1, with 10 nucleotides matching TRBD2. CDR1 and CDR2 (germline): LGHNA, YSLEER. V shed 4 bases and J 8 bases; nucleotides not matched to a gene: 17. This CDR3 is built from 18 residues. The CDR3 region has the DNA TGCGCCAGCAGCCGCGGACTAGCGGAACCCAAACCCGGGGATGAGCAGTTCTTC. Translating gives CASSRGLAEPKPGDEQFF.

This clone was picked up a small number of times. V and J are TRBV7-9 and TRBJ2-1, with D perhaps assigned TRBD1 or TRBD2 (7 bases each). In germline, CDR1 is SEHNR, CDR2 FQNEAQ (reference sequence). The germline V and J ends were trimmed by 7 bases and 4 bases, with 17 bases remaining between them. The CDR3 has 15 amino acids. CDR3 in DNA: TGTGCCAGCACCCAGGGAGGGGGCGGGTACAATGAGCAGTTCTTC. Its translation: CASTQGGGGYNEQFF.

In this sample, this clone turned up a few times. V gene TRBV18 combines with J gene TRBJ1-2, with TRBD1 as a possible D gene (6 bases). This CDR3 has 17 residues. V was shortened by 2 bases and J by 1 base, with 17 bases between the two germline ends. The germline gives CDR1 KGHSH, CDR2 LQKENI. CDR3 DNA: TGTGCCAGCTCACCATCACAGGGACCCGTTATTAACTATGGCTACACCTTC. It codes for CASSPSQGPVINYGYTF. Looking up the rest from reference TRBV18 and TRBJ1-2 gives the full variable domain: NAGVMQNPRHLVRRRGQEARLRCSPMKGHSHVYWYRQLPEEGLKFMVYLQKENIIDESGMPKERFSAEFPKEGPSILRIQQVVRGDSAAYFCASSPSQGPVINYGYTFGSGTRLTVV.

The V call is TRBV6-5, the J call TRBJ1-2; D unresolved. V was clipped by 8 bases and J by 4 bases, with 14 bases between them. CDR1 is MNHEY, CDR2 SVGAGI, per germline. This CDR3 contains 13 residues. In nucleotides, the CDR3 is TGTGCCAGCTCTCAAGTTGCGTTCTATGGCTACACCTTC. Protein sequence: CASSQVAFYGYTF.

V and J are TRBV7-2 and TRBJ2-5; perhaps TRBD1 as D (6 bases). Trimming stripped 5 bases from V and 5 bases from J, with 18 bases between. The germline V gene encodes CDR1 SGHTA and CDR2 FQGNSA. The CDR3 consists of 15 residues. For the CDR3, the DNA is TGTGCCAGCAGCCCTGGGACGCCTCAGGGGGAGACCCAGTACTTC. Translated: CASSPGTPQGETQYF.

This clone has more than one count but fewer than ten. The rearrangement links TRBV29-1 to TRBJ1-2, with 8 bases that match TRBD1. The germline CDR1 and CDR2 sequences are SQVTM and ANQGSEA. With 7 bases clipped from V and 4 bases from J, the junction kept 14 bases outside the gene matches. The CDR3 is made up of 15 amino acids. For the CDR3, the DNA is TGCAGCGCAAGGAGGGGACAGGAGGAAGTCTATGGCTACACCTTC. Its protein is CSARRGQEEVYGYTF.

The chain has TRBV19 and TRBJ2-2, with TRBD1 matching 7 bases. Trimming cost V 5 bases and J 4 bases; bases outside gene matches: 7. The CDR3 extends over 15 amino acids. The germline V gene encodes CDR1 LNHDA and CDR2 SQIVND (reference sequence). The CDR3 sequence is CASSLGTVLTGELFF. The DNA of the CDR3 is TGTGCCAGTAGTTTGGGGACAGTCCTCACCGGGGAGCTGTTTTTT.

The chain carries TRBV11-2 and TRBJ1-6; 9 bases align to TRBD1. Germline-derived CDR1 and CDR2 are SGHAT and FQNNGV. The trim removed 7 bases at V and 7 bases at J, leaving 8 bases unmatched. The CDR3 loop spans 15 amino acids. CDR3 sequence (DNA): TGTGCCAGCACCCTACAGGGGGCGGGGAATTCACCCCTCCACTTT. Amino acids: CASTLQGAGNSPLHF. Full variable domain (missing parts from reference TRBV11-2 and TRBJ1-6): EAGVAQSPRYKIIEKRQSVAFWCNPISGHATLYWYQQILGQGPKLLIQFQNNGVVDDSQLPKDRFSAERLKGVDSTLKIQPAKLEDSAVYLCASTLQGAGNSPLHFGNGTRLTVT.

Only a few counts were recorded for this clone. V usage is TRBV5-4 and J usage is TRBJ2-2; no clear D gene. Germline values: CDR1 SGHNT, CDR2 YYREEE (reference sequence). This CDR3 is 15 amino acids long. Trimming removed 0 bases at V and 3 bases at J, with 9 bases between. CDR3 DNA sequence: TGTGCCAGCAGCTTGGTAGGGTTCGACACCGGGGAGCTGTTTTTT. Protein: CASSLVGFDTGELFF.

This chain links TRBV1 with TRBJ2-3; TRBD2, the D gene given by the table, was not confirmed from the DNA. TRBV1 is classified as a pseudogene. The CDR3 has 19 amino acids. CDR3 in DNA: TGCACCAGCAGCCACTTAACTAGCGGGGCTCTAGTTAGCACAGATACGCAGTATTTT. Its translation is CTSSHLTSGALVSTDTQYF.

Points on this clone: The sample contains more than one DNA sequence encoding this CDR3. CDR3: CASSVVGVSSYNEQFF. As DNA, the CDR3 is TGTGCCAGCAGCGTAGTTGGCGTCAGCTCCTACAATGAGCAGTTCTTC. The rearrangement joins TRBV9 to TRBJ2-1; D is unclear. Germline CDR1 is SGDLS and CDR2 is YYNGEE. V dropped 0 bases and J dropped 0 bases, with 10 bases sitting between them. The CDR3 spans 16 residues.

This clone was seen more than once but under ten times. V gene TRBV7-9 combines with J gene TRBJ1-1, with 9 nucleotides matching TRBD1. This CDR3 comprises 14 residues. Germline-derived CDR1 and CDR2 are SEHNR and FQNEAQ (reference sequence). Germline trimming cut 11 bases from V and 4 bases from J; bases unmatched to any gene: 11. In DNA, the CDR3 is TGTGCCGTGCGCACAGAGGACAGGGGCACTGAAGCTTTCTTT. Translating it yields CAVRTEDRGTEAFF.

This clone was recorded a few times. The rearrangement joins TRBV7-6 to TRBJ2-5, with D perhaps TRBD2 (5 bases). Germline V lookup: CDR1 SGHVS, CDR2 FNYEAQ. The CDR3 spans 12 residues. Trimming took 5 bases from V and 11 from J, leaving 15 bases between them. In nucleotides, the CDR3 is TGTGCCAGCAGCCTTCGAGAGGGCGCGCAGTACTTC. Protein product: CASSLREGAQYF.

The table lists this clone with a few counts. DNA of the CDR3: TGTGCCAGCAACCGGGTTCTCGAAAAACTGTTTTTT. This gives the protein CASNRVLEKLFF. The J gene is TRBJ1-4, the V gene TRBV28; D is unresolved. Trimming left V 7 bases short and J 8 bases short, with 11 bases between. The CDR3 loop spans 12 amino acids. Germline CDR1 reads MDHEN; CDR2 reads SYDVKM.

The chain uses TRBV28 and TRBJ1-5; possible D gene TRBD1, 5 bases. The CDR3 covers 14 residues. V was clipped by 0 bases and J by 7 bases, with 10 bases between them. The germline V gene has CDR1 MDHEN and CDR2 SYDVKM. In DNA, the CDR3 is TGTGCCAGCAGTTTATGGCAGGGAGGCCAGCCCCAGCATTTT. Its translation is CASSLWQGGQPQHF.